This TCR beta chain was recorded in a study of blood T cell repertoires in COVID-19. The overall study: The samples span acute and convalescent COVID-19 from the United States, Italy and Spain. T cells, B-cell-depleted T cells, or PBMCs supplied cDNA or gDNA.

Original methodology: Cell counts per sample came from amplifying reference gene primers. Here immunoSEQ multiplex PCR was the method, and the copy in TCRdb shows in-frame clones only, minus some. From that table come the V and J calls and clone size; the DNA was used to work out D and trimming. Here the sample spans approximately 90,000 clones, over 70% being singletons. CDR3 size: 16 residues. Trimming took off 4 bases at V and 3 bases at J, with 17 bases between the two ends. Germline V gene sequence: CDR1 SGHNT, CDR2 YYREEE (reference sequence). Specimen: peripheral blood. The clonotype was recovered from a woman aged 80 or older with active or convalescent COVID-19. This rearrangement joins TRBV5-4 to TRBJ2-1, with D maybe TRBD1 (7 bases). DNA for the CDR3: TGTGCCAGCAGCCCGGAGGGGACAGCTGGCTACAATGAGCAGTTCTTC. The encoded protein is CASSPEGTAGYNEQFF.